The present T cell receptor (beta chain) was sequenced within a study of monozygotic twins with inflammatory bowel disease. Notes on the study in general: For repertoire similarity, concordant twins did not differ from discordant twins, possibly because power was limited.

Details on this clonotype: Its antigen is currently unknown.

This CDR3 has 12 amino acids. CDR1 is DFQATT and CDR2 is SNEGSKA in the germline V gene (reference sequence). TCRdb processed the 5' RACE reads again and assigns one entry to each CDR3 protein, with no DNA. This table holds around 400,000 distinct CDR3 sequences. The gene calls are TRBV20-1 and TRBJ1-5. The clonotype originates from a human donor with ulcerative colitis or Crohn's disease, or a healthy co-twin of an affected twin (not recorded which). Sequenced sample: blood. CDR3: CSAPDLNQPQHF.